The TCR beta chain under discussion was sequenced for a study of identical twins listed by TCRdb under 2016. With regard to the full study: To test whether fetal clonotypes persist, the study used deep sequencing on TCR alpha and beta repertoires from monozygotic twins, unrelated adults of various ages, and cord blood. To rule out contamination, replicate twin experiments were performed at different times with different library preparation protocols. Study-wide findings and limitations: In monozygotic twins, out-of-frame TCR alpha sharing was systematically underestimated by recombination models, although the models agreed with sharing between unrelated individuals. Compared with coincidental sharing between unrelated individuals, out-of-frame TCR alpha sequences shared between twins had an excess of sequences with low generation probability. Abundant cord blood beta clonotypes carried fewer insertions; young adult naive repertoires showed a weaker similar trend, while memory repertoires showed none. Conclusions relied on cross-sectional statistical analysis, since the same donors could not be followed over many years. The excess sharing between twins in beta out-of-frame sequences was weaker because fewer shared sequences reduced the signal-to-noise ratio. Invariant T cells such as MAIT and iNKT could partly confound zero-insertion analyses, though diverse VJ usage argued against this for most clonotypes.

Every donor in the study was a healthy Caucasian. The twin cohort comprised three pairs of female monozygotic twins, all aged roughly 18 to 29 years. Positive isolation kits from Invitrogen were used to isolate the CD4+ and CD8+ T cell populations. This clonotype was seen more than once but under ten times. Its antigen specificity is not known. No quality values exist for individual bases; no much larger clone is one base distant. The library relied on 5' RACE. Reads for this sample came from an Illumina HiSeq 2000. Template switching added a universal primer binding site, and the final cDNA carried a unique molecular identifier that allowed TCR cDNA molecules to be counted accurately. First-strand cDNA for TCR alpha and beta chains was synthesized from specific primers in the conserved constant-segment region. To control for contamination, each cDNA library was double barcoded with a SMART-Mk sample barcode plus Illumina barcodes. TruSeq adapter sequences, together with Illumina sample barcodes, were added in two successive PCR steps. TCR alpha and beta cDNA libraries were sequenced on the Illumina HiSeq platform with custom primers. Per the authors' processing: MiGEC was used to process raw reads and extract unique molecular identifiers, and MiXCR was used to find CDR3 positions. Recombination models were inferred per individual with the repgenHMM and IGoR tools using an EM algorithm. Shared clonotype analysis was performed with the tcR package in R, normalizing sharing by the product of cloneset sizes. To study raw recombination without the effects of thymic and clonal selection, out-of-frame nonproductive sequences were analyzed. TCRdb trimmed public reads at Q25 via fastp, called clones via MiXCR and kept in-frame beta chains. CDR3 protein sequences are deduplicated, and each keeps its most common genes and DNA. The V and J calls come from TCRdb's annotation, not from the publication. The sample yields about 530,000 distinct CDR3 sequences; about 20% were counted once. The leading ten clones occupy around 0.48% of the sample.

From its cysteine to its phenylalanine, the CDR3 spans 17 amino acids. Kept here is only the CDR3 DNA, which spans 51 bases and is read in frame from base 1. Germline trimming: 6 bases from V, 6 bases from J; junction bases outside gene matches: 13. The data were also submitted as part of a second study, on yellow fever vaccine responses in identical twins. The second publication reports: According to the authors, in identical twins the way T cells responded to vaccination appeared partly convergent and partly personalized. In the study, vaccine-responding T cell clones were precisely tracked in identical twins.

Sequencing used CD4+ T cells sorted from blood. The source of this sequence is a woman aged 18-30 years in good health. Recombination connected TRBV12-3 or TRBV12-4 to TRBJ2-2; 10 bases in between match TRBD2. This receptor carries the CDR3 CASSHRGGLAPAGELFF. The DNA is as follows: TGTGCCAGCAGCCATCGTGGGGGACTAGCGCCTGCCGGGGAGCTGTTTTTT.